What follows are 8 T cell receptor beta chains derived from one specimen sequenced in a study of CD4 T cell repertoires in COVID-19. The memory T cells were sequenced right after ex vivo isolation, without culture. Measured with immunoSEQ multiplex PCR; TCRdb has only the in-frame clones, and not every one. The sample holds fewer than 10,000 clones, 80% to 85% seen once. This sample comprised effector memory CD4+ T cells from blood, obtained before the COVID-19 pandemic. Every receptor here comes from a human donor who had COVID-19.

The chain joins TRBV5-1 to TRBJ2-2; D is possibly TRBD2 (7 bases). The V end lost 8 bases, the J end lost 5 bases, and 19 bases lay between the germline ends. There are 15 residues in the CDR3. Germline V gene lookup returns CDR1 SGHRS and CDR2 YFSETQ. CDR3 in DNA: TGCGCCAGTCCTTGGTCACAGGGAGGGACCGGGGAGCTGTTTTTT. This encodes CASPWSQGGTGELFF.

This chain uses TRBV11-2 with TRBJ2-5; 15 bases map to TRBD2. V was pared by 3 bases and J by 5 bases, with 4 bases of the junction left unmatched. The germline V gene encodes CDR1 SGHAT and CDR2 FQNNGV. This CDR3 contains 16 residues. The CDR3 DNA sequence: TGTGCCAGCAGCTTTGTAGGACTAGCGGGAGGGGAGACCCAGTACTTC. Residues: CASSFVGLAGGETQYF.

This clone was recorded only once. The V gene is TRBV27, the J gene TRBJ1-1; D possibly corresponds to TRBD1 (6 bases). The CDR3 contains 13 residues. V lost 8 bases, J lost 5 bases, and 15 bases lay in between. CDR1 is MNHEY and CDR2 is SMNVEV in the germline V gene (reference sequence). CDR3 nucleotides: TGTGCCAGCGGGGGCCCCGGGGTTACTGAAGCTTTCTTT. Amino acid sequence: CASGGPGVTEAFF.

The chain joins TRBV5-1 to TRBJ2-7; D ambiguous. Germline V gene lookup returns CDR1 SGHRS and CDR2 YFSETQ. The CDR3 runs to 10 residues. The CDR3 loop is CASSLWPLGV. In DNA form, the CDR3 reads TGCGCCAGCAGCTTGTGGCCTCTAGGGGTC.

This clone was seen only a few times. The rearrangement links TRBV5-1 to TRBJ2-1; 8 bases are shared with TRBD2. CDR3 length: 14 amino acids. The germline CDR1 and CDR2 sequences are SGHRS and YFSETQ. V lost 4 bases to trimming and J lost 8 bases; unmatched junction nucleotides: 8. The CDR3 DNA reads TGCGCCAGCAGCAGAGCGGGAGTACGGGATGAGCAGTTCTTC. This encodes CASSRAGVRDEQFF.

This clone was found once. V and J are TRBV5-1 and TRBJ2-7; 9 bases are shared with TRBD1. CDR1 and CDR2 (germline): SGHRS, YFSETQ. The CDR3 is 15 residues long. The trim removed 4 bases at V and 3 bases at J, leaving 8 bases unmatched. CDR3 residues: CASSRGTGIRYEQYF. The CDR3 DNA reads as TGCGCCAGCAGCAGGGGGACAGGGATCCGCTACGAGCAGTACTTC.

This sequence joins TRBV5-1 and TRBJ2-2, with 9 bases lining up with TRBD2. V lost 8 bases, J lost 4 bases, and 6 bases stayed unmatched. The CDR3 has 14 amino acids. CDR1 SGHRS and CDR2 YFSETQ come from the germline V gene. The DNA of the CDR3 is TGCGCCAGTCATAGCGGGAGCGTCACCGGGGAGCTGTTTTTT. This translates into CASHSGSVTGELFF.

This chain joins TRBV10-1 and TRBJ1-4, with D possibly matching TRBD1 (6 bases). CDR1 is WNHNN, CDR2 SYGVQD, per germline (reference sequence). Trimming shortened V by 2 bases and J by 4 bases, and 14 bases separated the two germline ends. The CDR3 length is 16 residues. The CDR3 loop reads CASSENSGGVNEKLFF. The CDR3 DNA sequence: TGCGCCAGCAGTGAGAATTCGGGGGGCGTTAATGAAAAACTGTTTTTT.